This T cell receptor beta chain was recovered during a study of CD8 T cells in ankylosing spondylitis. Study-wide findings and caveats: Clones that were linked to disease were CD8+ and were relatively rare in peripheral blood. There was a TCR beta motif, made of roughly eight highly homologous variants, that appeared characteristic of ankylosing spondylitis blood. Clones tied to disease were said to be significantly enriched in matched ankylosing spondylitis synovial fluid.

Preparation of TCR beta libraries was done by quantitative 5'-RACE with molecular barcodes. TCRdb independently ran MiXCR on the 5' RACE reads; one entry per CDR3 protein. Of 200,000 to 300,000 distinct CDR3 sequences in the sample, roughly a quarter were seen once. With regard to this clonotype: Its antigen is unknown.

V lost 0 bases and J 2 bases, leaving 14 bases between the germline ends. The CDR3 loop spans 16 amino acids. Germline V CDR1 and CDR2: LGHDT, YNNKEL (reference sequence). Sample: blood, either unsorted or a sorted T cell fraction (not recorded which). The TCR sequence derives from a male donor with ankylosing spondylitis or in good health (not recorded which). The gene calls are TRBV3-1 and TRBJ2-7; D perhaps matches TRBD2 (7 bases). The CDR3: CASSQERGLYTYEQYF. The CDR3, as DNA: TGTGCCAGCAGCCAAGAGCGGGGGCTATATACCTACGAGCAGTACTTC.